Listed here are 16 T cell receptor beta chains from one sample, sequenced in a study of shared clonotypes between healthy human individuals. The method was immunoSEQ multiplex PCR; TCRdb's version includes in-frame clones alone and lacks a portion of them. The sample lists roughly 2.2 million clones, roughly 90% occurring once. The sample consisted of naive CD4+ T cells from PBMCs. Subset noted: CD45RA+ positively selected. The receptors derive from a man aged 18 to 35 in good health. Some clones in this sample may be carry-over from other donors' samples.

The chain recombines TRBV7-9 with TRBJ1-1; D gene uncertain. The CDR3 totals 13 residues. The germline gives CDR1 SEHNR, CDR2 FQNEAQ (reference sequence). With 3 bases removed from V and 1 base from J, the gap between germline ends came to 6 bases. The CDR3 coding sequence is TGTGCCAGCAGCTTCTTAGAGAACACTGAAGCTTTCTTT. Amino acid sequence: CASSFLENTEAFF.

Of note for this clone: This same CDR3 is encoded by further DNA sequences in the sample. The chain recombines TRBV11-3 with TRBJ2-2, with a weak D call TRBD2 (5 bases). The CDR3 extends over 14 amino acids. Trimming removed 0 bases at V and 5 bases at J, with 7 bases between. CDR1 is SGHNT and CDR2 is YENEEA in the germline V gene. In DNA form, the CDR3 reads TGTGCCAGCAGCTTAGATCGGGGTACCGGGGAGCTGTTTTTT. As protein: CASSLDRGTGELFF.

The J gene is TRBJ1-1, the V gene TRBV7-3; D is ambiguous. CDR3 length equals 15 residues. CDR1 SGHTA and CDR2 FQGTGA come from the germline V gene. Trimming took off 2 bases at V and 3 bases at J, with 13 bases between the two ends. The CDR3 nucleotides read TGTGCCAGCAGCTTAGAACCGGGTGTGTACACTGAAGCTTTCTTT. It specifies CASSLEPGVYTEAFF.

V and J are TRBV5-4 and TRBJ2-3, with 10 bases lining up with TRBD2. Losses at the gene ends were 4 bases for V and 3 bases for J; bases not matched to a gene: 14. The germline V gene encodes CDR1 SGHNT and CDR2 YYREEE (reference sequence). CDR3 size: 18 residues. The CDR3, as DNA: TGTGCCAGCAGCCCCACGGGACTAGCGTTTACGGGAACAGATACGCAGTATTTT. Translation: CASSPTGLAFTGTDTQYF.

This chain uses TRBV5-4 with TRBJ2-1, with no clear D. V lost 1 base and J 6 bases, leaving 11 bases between the germline ends. CDR3 length equals 14 residues. CDR1 is SGHNT, CDR2 YYREEE, per germline (reference sequence). CDR3 region: CASSLPSPFNEQFF. Here the CDR3 DNA reads TGTGCCAGCAGCTTGCCCAGCCCATTCAATGAGCAGTTCTTC.

With regard to this clone: The same CDR3 also results from other DNA sequences found in this sample. The V call is TRBV7-2, the J call TRBJ2-7, with 8 bases that match TRBD2. V trimming: 5 bases; J trimming: 0 bases; junction bases outside the gene matches: 6. Per the germline V gene, CDR1 is SGHTA and CDR2 is FQGNSA. The CDR3 loop spans 15 amino acids. In nucleotides, the CDR3 is TGTGCCAGCAGCCTAGGACTAGCTAACTCCTACGAGCAGTACTTC. This codes for CASSLGLANSYEQYF.

CDR3 nucleotide sequence: TGTGCCAGCAGCCCCCGTCGGTCCATCTACAATGAGCAGTTCTTC. Amino acids: CASSPRRSIYNEQFF. This rearrangement joins TRBV7-8 to TRBJ2-1; no reliable D call. The CDR3 has 15 residues. Looked up from germline, CDR1 is SGHVS and CDR2 is FQNEAQ. The V and J ends lost 5 bases and 3 bases respectively, with 14 bases between them.

The rearrangement joins TRBV7-9 to TRBJ1-2; weak D call: TRBD1 (6 bases). The CDR3 loop spans 13 amino acids. Per germline, CDR1 SEHNR and CDR2 FQNEAQ (reference sequence). Trimming pared 5 bases from V and 7 bases from J, leaving 14 bases between. CDR3 DNA: TGTGCCAGCAGCCCGGACAGTCTACCTGGCTACACCTTC. Residues: CASSPDSLPGYTF.

This chain connects TRBV28 to TRBJ2-2; TRBD1 matches 10 bases. V lost 3 bases, J lost 4 bases, and 5 bases stayed unmatched. The CDR3 covers 16 residues. Germline V gene sequence: CDR1 MDHEN, CDR2 SYDVKM. The CDR3 DNA follows: TGTGCCAGCAGTTTGATAAGACAGGGGGCCACCGGGGAGCTGTTTTTT. Its translation: CASSLIRQGATGELFF.

The chain couples TRBV9 to TRBJ1-1; perhaps TRBD1 as D (5 bases). Per germline, CDR1 SGDLS and CDR2 YYNGEE. V was trimmed by 0 bases and J by 1 base, leaving 16 bases between them. The CDR3 length is 17 residues. CDR3 DNA sequence: TGTGCCAGCAGCGTAGCTGTTGCCGGGGCAGCGAACACTGAAGCTTTCTTT. Its translation is CASSVAVAGAANTEAFF.

This sequence joins TRBV18 and TRBJ2-2; no reliable D call. Per germline, CDR1 KGHSH and CDR2 LQKENI. Trimming left V 5 bases short and J 2 bases short, with 15 bases between. The CDR3 sequence is 16 residues long. CDR3 DNA sequence: TGTGCCAGCTCAGCCTACAGCGCCGACAACACCGGGGAGCTGTTTTTT. Amino acids: CASSAYSADNTGELFF.

The rearrangement uses TRBV28 and TRBJ2-1; 13 nucleotides line up with TRBD2. Unmatched junction bases numbered 8, after V lost 2 bases and J lost 7 bases. Germline-derived CDR1 and CDR2 are MDHEN and SYDVKM. This CDR3 has 17 residues. CDR3 DNA sequence: TGTGCCAGCAGTTTACGACGACTAGCGGGAGGATTAAATGAGCAGTTCTTC. Protein product: CASSLRRLAGGLNEQFF. Full variable domain (outside the CDR3, taken from reference TRBV28 and TRBJ2-1): DVKVTQSSRYLVKRTGEKVFLECVQDMDHENMFWYRQDPGLGLRLIYFSYDVKMKEKGDIPEGYSVSREKKERFSLILESASTNQTSMYLCASSLRRLAGGLNEQFFGPGTRLTVL.

This clone has more than one count but fewer than ten. The sample holds other DNA sequences that translate to the same CDR3. The chain carries TRBV6-5 and TRBJ1-1; D unclear. CDR1 MNHEY and CDR2 SVGAGI come from the germline V gene. Between the trimmed V and J ends, which lost 5 bases and 5 bases, there was a span of 9 bases. CDR3 size: 12 residues. The CDR3 reads CASSRGGTEAFF. CDR3 nucleotide sequence: TGTGCCAGCAGTCGAGGTGGGACTGAAGCTTTCTTT.

The chain uses TRBV5-1 and TRBJ1-1, with D uncertain. The CDR3 is 13 residues long. The germline CDR1 and CDR2 sequences are SGHRS and YFSETQ. Trimming left V 0 bases short and J 7 bases short, with 10 bases between. The CDR3 sequence: CASSLASEVEAFF. CDR3 coding DNA: TGCGCCAGCAGCTTGGCGTCTGAAGTTGAAGCTTTCTTT.

The chain has TRBV20-1 and TRBJ2-1; D unresolved. V was clipped by 4 bases and J by 4 bases, with 5 bases between them. The CDR3 is 11 residues long. Germline V lookup: CDR1 DFQATT, CDR2 SNEGSKA (reference sequence). The CDR3, as DNA: TGCAGTGCTAACCAATACAATGAGCAGTTCTTC. The encoded protein is CSANQYNEQFF.

The chain uses TRBV7-2 and TRBJ1-1; TRBD1 might be the D (5 bases). The CDR3 length is 18 residues. Germline V lookup: CDR1 SGHTA, CDR2 FQGNSA. V was pared by 6 bases and J by 2 bases, with 25 bases between. For the CDR3, the DNA is TGTGCCAGCAGTCTAGCTTCAGGGCATGGTAGGGGAAACACTGAAGCTTTCTTT. Amino acid sequence: CASSLASGHGRGNTEAFF.